The entry below gives a single T cell receptor (beta chain) sequence along with its context. The sample originates from a study of blood T cell repertoires in COVID-19. Background on the study: Samples representing acute and convalescent COVID-19 were sourced from the United States, Italy and Spain.

Germline lookup yields CDR1 LNHDA and CDR2 SQIVND (reference sequence). The CDR3 extends over 16 amino acids. Trimming cost V 8 bases and J 11 bases; bases outside gene matches: 22. Study processing details: Reference gene primer amplification in the assay estimated nucleated cell counts. Some clones are missing from TCRdb's copy, which holds only in-frame ones; the method was immunoSEQ multiplex PCR. V, J and clone size are taken as reported in that table, and D and trimming were inferred from the DNA itself. The top ten clones hold 6% to 6.5% of a sample with tens of thousands of clones, around four fifths of them seen once.

This receptor was obtained from a human donor in a cohort sampled during active COVID-19. This sequence joins TRBV19 and TRBJ1-1; 8 bases match TRBD1. The sequencing sample was made of peripheral blood. CDR3 nucleotides: TGTGCCAGTGGGAGGACAGGGAGCGTATTTTTATCTTCGGCTTTCTTT. Its translation is CASGRTGSVFLSSAFF.